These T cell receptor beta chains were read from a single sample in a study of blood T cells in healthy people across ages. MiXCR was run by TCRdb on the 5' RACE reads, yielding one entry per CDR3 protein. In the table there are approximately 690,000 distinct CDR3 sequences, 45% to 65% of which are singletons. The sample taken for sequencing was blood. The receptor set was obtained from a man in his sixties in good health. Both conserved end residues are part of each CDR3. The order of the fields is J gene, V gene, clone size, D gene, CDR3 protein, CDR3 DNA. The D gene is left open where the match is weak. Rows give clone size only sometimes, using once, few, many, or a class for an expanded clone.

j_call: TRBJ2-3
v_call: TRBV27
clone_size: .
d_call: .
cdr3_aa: CASSRRATSTDTQYF
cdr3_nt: TGTGCCAGCAGTCGACGGGCCACTAGCACAGATACGCAGTATTTT

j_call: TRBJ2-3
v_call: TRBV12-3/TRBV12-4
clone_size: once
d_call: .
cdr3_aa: CASSQTGFTDTQYF
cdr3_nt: TGTGCCAGCAGTCAAACGGGTTTCACAGATACGCAGTATTTT

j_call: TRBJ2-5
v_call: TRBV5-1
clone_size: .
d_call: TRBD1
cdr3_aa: CASSAGTGRRETQYF
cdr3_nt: TGCGCCAGCAGCGCCGGGACAGGGAGACGGGAGACCCAGTACTTC

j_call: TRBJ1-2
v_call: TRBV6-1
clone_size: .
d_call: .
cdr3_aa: CASSEEQGYGYTF
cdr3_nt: TGTGCCAGCAGTGAGGAGCAGGGATATGGCTACACCTTC

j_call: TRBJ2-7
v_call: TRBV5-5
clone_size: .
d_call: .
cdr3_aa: CASSLAACVQYF
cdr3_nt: TGTGCCAGCAGCTTGGCTGCGTGCGTGCAGTACTTC

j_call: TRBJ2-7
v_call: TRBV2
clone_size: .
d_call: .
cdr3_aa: CASRVLGTEQYF
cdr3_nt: TGTGCCAGCAGGGTCCTCGGGACAGAGCAGTACTTC

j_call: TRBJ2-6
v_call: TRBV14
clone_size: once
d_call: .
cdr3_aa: CASSQAASGSYSGANVLTF
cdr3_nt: TGTGCCAGCAGCCAAGCGGCGTCAGGGTCTTACTCTGGGGCCAACGTCCTGACTTTC

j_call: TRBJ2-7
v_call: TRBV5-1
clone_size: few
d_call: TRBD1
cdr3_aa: CASSLLTGTGIGEQYF
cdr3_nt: TGCGCCAGCAGCTTACTCACCGGGACAGGGATAGGCGAGCAGTACTTC

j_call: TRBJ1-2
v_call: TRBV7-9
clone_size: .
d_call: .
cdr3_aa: CASSKRGGTNYGYTF
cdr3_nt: TGTGCCAGCAGCAAGAGGGGCGGAACTAACTATGGCTACACCTTC

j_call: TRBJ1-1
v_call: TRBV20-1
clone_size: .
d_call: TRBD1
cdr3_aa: CSASAGTVLNTEAFF
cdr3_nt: TGCAGTGCTAGCGCCGGGACAGTCTTGAACACTGAAGCTTTCTTT

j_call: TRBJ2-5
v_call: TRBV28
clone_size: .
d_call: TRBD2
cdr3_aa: CASSLPPGGETQYF
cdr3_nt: TGTGCCAGCAGTTTACCCCCGGGAGGAGAGACCCAGTACTTC

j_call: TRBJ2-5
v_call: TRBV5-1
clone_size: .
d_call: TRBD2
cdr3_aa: CASSLGGLAGTETQYF
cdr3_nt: TGCGCCAGCAGCTTGGGAGGACTAGCGGGGACAGAGACCCAGTACTTC

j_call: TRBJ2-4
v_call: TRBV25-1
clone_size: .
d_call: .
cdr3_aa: CASSATDSKRNIQYF
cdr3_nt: TGTGCCAGCAGTGCAACGGACAGTAAAAGAAACATTCAGTACTTC

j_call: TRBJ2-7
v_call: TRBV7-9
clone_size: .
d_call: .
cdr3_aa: CASSLGGPWEQYF
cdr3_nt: TGTGCCAGCAGCTTAGGGGGACCTTGGGAGCAGTACTTC

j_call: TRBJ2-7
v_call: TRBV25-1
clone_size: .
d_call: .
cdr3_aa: CASRGTSYEQYF
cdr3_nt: TGTGCCAGCAGGGGCACCTCCTACGAGCAGTACTTC

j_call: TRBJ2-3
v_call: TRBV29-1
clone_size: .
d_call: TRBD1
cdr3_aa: CSVARTGYKADTQYF
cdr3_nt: TGCAGCGTTGCCCGGACAGGGTATAAGGCAGATACGCAGTATTTT

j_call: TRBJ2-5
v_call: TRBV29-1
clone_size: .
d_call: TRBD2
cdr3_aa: CSVEVPLAGYQETQYF
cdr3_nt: TGCAGCGTTGAAGTCCCCCTAGCGGGGTACCAAGAGACCCAGTACTTC

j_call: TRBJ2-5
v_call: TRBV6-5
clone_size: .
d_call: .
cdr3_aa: CASSSPRQPKETQYF
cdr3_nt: TGTGCCAGCAGTTCCCCAAGACAGCCCAAAGAGACCCAGTACTTC

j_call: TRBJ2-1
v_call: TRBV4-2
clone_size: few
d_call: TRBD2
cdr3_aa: CASSQESGGYNEQFF
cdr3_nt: TGTGCCAGCAGCCAAGAGAGCGGGGGCTACAATGAGCAGTTCTTC

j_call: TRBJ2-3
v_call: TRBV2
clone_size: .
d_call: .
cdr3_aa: CASSQSSSSTDTQYF
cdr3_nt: TGTGCCAGCAGTCAAAGCAGCTCTAGCACAGATACGCAGTATTTT

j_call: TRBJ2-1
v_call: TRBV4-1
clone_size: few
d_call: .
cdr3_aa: CASSQDLRAGPNEQFF
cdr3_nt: TGCGCCAGCAGCCAAGACCTGAGGGCGGGGCCCAATGAGCAGTTCTTC

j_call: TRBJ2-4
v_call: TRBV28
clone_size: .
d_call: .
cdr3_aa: CASSLSAPAGSTKNIQYF
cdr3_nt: TGTGCCAGCAGTTTAAGCGCCCCAGCGGGTAGTACCAAAAACATTCAGTACTTC

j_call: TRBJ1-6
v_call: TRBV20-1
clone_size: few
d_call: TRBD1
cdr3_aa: CSADPGQGDSPLHF
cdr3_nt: TGCAGTGCTGACCCGGGACAGGGCGATTCACCCCTCCACTTT

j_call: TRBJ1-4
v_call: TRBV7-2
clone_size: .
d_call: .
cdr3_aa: CASSPPGVANEKLFF
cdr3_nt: TGTGCCAGCAGCCCGCCGGGGGTGGCTAATGAAAAACTGTTTTTT

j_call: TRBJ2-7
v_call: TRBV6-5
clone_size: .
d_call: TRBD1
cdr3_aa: CASSTTGQMAYEQYF
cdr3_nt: TGTGCCAGCAGTACTACGGGACAGATGGCCTACGAGCAGTACTTC

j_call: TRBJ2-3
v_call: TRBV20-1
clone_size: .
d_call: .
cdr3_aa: CSAPGGGVADTQYF
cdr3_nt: TGCAGTGCGCCTGGGGGCGGGGTGGCAGATACGCAGTATTTT

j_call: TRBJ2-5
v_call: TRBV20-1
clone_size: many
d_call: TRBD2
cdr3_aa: CSAVPGLTQETQYF
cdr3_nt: TGCAGTGCGGTCCCGGGACTAACCCAAGAGACCCAGTACTTC

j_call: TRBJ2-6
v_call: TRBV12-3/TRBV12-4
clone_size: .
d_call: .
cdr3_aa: CASSFGPGANVLTF
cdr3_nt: .

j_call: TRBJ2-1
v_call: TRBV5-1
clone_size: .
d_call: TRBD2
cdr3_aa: CASSHPSGYSYNEQFF
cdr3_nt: TGCGCCAGCAGCCACCCTAGCGGTTACTCCTACAATGAGCAGTTCTTC

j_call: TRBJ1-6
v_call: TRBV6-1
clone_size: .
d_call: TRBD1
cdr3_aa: CASLPGQSSQPLHF
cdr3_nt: TGTGCCAGCCTGCCGGGACAGAGCTCACAACCCCTCCACTTT

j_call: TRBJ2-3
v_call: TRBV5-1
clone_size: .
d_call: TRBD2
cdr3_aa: CASSLSRLGAGGTDTQYF
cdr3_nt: TGCGCCAGCAGCTTGAGCCGTCTCGGAGCGGGGGGCACAGATACGCAGTATTTT

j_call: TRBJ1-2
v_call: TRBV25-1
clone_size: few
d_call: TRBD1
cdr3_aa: CASGDAGRAGGISYTF
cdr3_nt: TGTGCCAGCGGTGATGCCGGACGTGCAGGGGGCATCAGCTACACCTTC

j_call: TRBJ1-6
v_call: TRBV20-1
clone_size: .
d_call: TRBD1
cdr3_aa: CSARTGRDSPLHF
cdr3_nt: TGCAGTGCTCGGACAGGGCGGGATTCACCCCTCCACTTT

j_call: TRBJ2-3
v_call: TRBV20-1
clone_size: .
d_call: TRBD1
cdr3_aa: CSCVRTGSGDTQYF
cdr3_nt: TGCAGCTGCGTCCGGACAGGGTCGGGAGATACGCAGTATTTT

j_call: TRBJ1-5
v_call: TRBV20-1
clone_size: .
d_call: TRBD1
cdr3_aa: CSARAGDRGVQPQHF
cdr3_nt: TGCAGTGCTAGAGCCGGGGACAGGGGGGTTCAGCCCCAGCATTTT

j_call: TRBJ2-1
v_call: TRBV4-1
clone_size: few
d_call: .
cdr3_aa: CASSRPPGSANEQFF
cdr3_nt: TGCGCCAGCAGCCGCCCGCCGGGGTCGGCGAATGAGCAGTTCTTC

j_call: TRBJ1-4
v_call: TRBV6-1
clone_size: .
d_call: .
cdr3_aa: CASSEFRGENEKLFF
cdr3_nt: TGTGCCAGCAGTGAATTCCGGGGGGAGAATGAAAAACTGTTTTTT

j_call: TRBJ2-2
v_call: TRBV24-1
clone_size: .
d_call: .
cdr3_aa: CATSGGIDTGELFF
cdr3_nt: TGTGCCACCAGTGGGGGCATCGACACCGGGGAGCTGTTTTTT

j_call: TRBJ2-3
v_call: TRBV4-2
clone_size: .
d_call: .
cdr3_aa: CASSIRGGSTDTQYF
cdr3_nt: TGTGCCAGCAGCATAAGGGGGGGAAGCACAGATACGCAGTATTTT

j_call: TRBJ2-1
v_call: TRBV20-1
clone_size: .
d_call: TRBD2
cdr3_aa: CSAPGSGGWNEQFF
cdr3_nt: TGCAGTGCTCCTGGGAGCGGGGGTTGGAATGAGCAGTTCTTC

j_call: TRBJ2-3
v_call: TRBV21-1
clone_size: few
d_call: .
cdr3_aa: CASSNIGARPDTQYF
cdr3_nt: TGTGCCAGCAGCAATATAGGGGCGCGACCAGATACGCAGTATTTT

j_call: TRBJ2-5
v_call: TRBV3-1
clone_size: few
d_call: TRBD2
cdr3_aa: CASSQGGGEETQYF
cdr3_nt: TGTGCCAGCAGCCAAGGCGGGGGGGAAGAGACCCAGTACTTC

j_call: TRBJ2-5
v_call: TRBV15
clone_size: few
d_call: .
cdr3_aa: CATSARWGSAETQYF
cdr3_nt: TGTGCCACCAGCGCCAGGTGGGGTTCGGCAGAGACCCAGTACTTC